This T cell receptor (beta chain) is from a study of blood T cell repertoires in COVID-19. Background on the study: From the United States, Italy and Spain came samples of acute and convalescent COVID-19. Sources were T cells, B-cell-depleted T cells, or PBMCs; the material itself was cDNA or gDNA.

Seattle enrolled patients during active infection and tracked them longitudinally. Original processing notes: Amplifying reference gene primers gave estimates of nucleated cell counts. Libraries were prepared by immunoSEQ multiplex PCR; TCRdb keeps only in-frame clonotypes and omits some of them. That table is the source of V, J and clone size, and D and trimming were worked out from the DNA. The repertoire has about 170,000 clones, 70% to 90% of them found once; the top ten carry approximately 8.2%. Germline loops: CDR1 MNHEY, CDR2 SVGAGI. The V gene end was trimmed by 0 bases and the J gene end by 8 bases; junction bases not matched to a gene: 6. The CDR3 is made up of 14 amino acids.

The TCR was taken from a woman of 80 years or more with COVID-19, enrolled during active disease. Material: peripheral blood. The chain couples TRBV6-5 to TRBJ1-2, with 7 bases matching TRBD1. CDR3 nucleotides: TGTGCCAGCAGTTACTCGGGACAGACCTTGGGCTACACCTTC. This gives the protein CASSYSGQTLGYTF.